These 14 T cell receptor beta chains were all obtained from the same sample, sequenced in a study of blood T cell repertoires in COVID-19. The assay was immunoSEQ multiplex PCR, and TCRdb's table has in-frame clones only and misses some. This sample has about 19,000 clones, with around 90% found just once. The source material was peripheral blood. These receptors were obtained from a human donor in a cohort sampled during active COVID-19.

The rearrangement uses TRBV20-1 and TRBJ2-1; the D is unclear. The V and J ends lost 3 bases and 1 base respectively, with 7 bases between them. The CDR3 consists of 13 residues. Germline lookup yields CDR1 DFQATT and CDR2 SNEGSKA (reference sequence). The DNA of the CDR3 is TGCAGTGCTAGTTCGTTTTCCTACAATGAGCAGTTCTTC. Translation gives CSASSFSYNEQFF.

J is TRBJ2-1 and V is TRBV7-6; 9 bases are a match to TRBD1. In germline, CDR1 is SGHVS, CDR2 FNYEAQ. CDR3 length: 16 amino acids. V was pared by 5 bases and J by 1 base, with 6 bases of the junction left unmatched. The CDR3 sequence is CASSGRGTGSYNEQFF. The CDR3 bases are TGTGCCAGCAGCGGACGTGGGACAGGGTCCTACAATGAGCAGTTCTTC. The complete variable domain, with remaining parts taken from reference TRBV7-6 and TRBJ2-1, reads GAGVSQSPRYKVTKRGQDVALRCDPISGHVSLYWYRQALGQGPEFLTYFNYEAQQDKSGLPNDRFSAERPEGSISTLTIQRTEQRDSAMYRCASSGRGTGSYNEQFFGPGTRLTVL.

The chain combines TRBV6-5 with TRBJ2-7, with D possibly TRBD1 on 6 matching bases. The CDR3 sequence is 12 residues long. Germline loops: CDR1 MNHEY, CDR2 SVGAGI. The germline V and J ends were trimmed by 5 bases and 6 bases, with 11 bases remaining between them. Here the CDR3 reads CASSPTGSEQYF. For the CDR3, the DNA is TGTGCCAGCAGTCCAACAGGGTCCGAGCAGTACTTC.

This clone has just one count. This chain connects TRBV18 to TRBJ2-5; 14 bases map to TRBD2. The CDR3 extends over 16 amino acids. The ends lost 4 bases at V and 2 bases at J; junction bases unmatched: 3. Germline lookup yields CDR1 KGHSH and CDR2 LQKENI. The CDR3, as DNA: TGTGCCAGCTCACGGACTAGCGGGAGGACTCAAGAGACCCAGTACTTC. As protein: CASSRTSGRTQETQYF. Variable domain in full (rest from reference TRBV18 and TRBJ2-5): NAGVMQNPRHLVRRRGQEARLRCSPMKGHSHVYWYRQLPEEGLKFMVYLQKENIIDESGMPKERFSAEFPKEGPSILRIQQVVRGDSAAYFCASSRTSGRTQETQYFGPGTRLLVL.

The rearrangement links TRBV6-6 to TRBJ2-5; D gene uncertain. CDR1 MNHNY and CDR2 SVGAGI come from the germline V gene (reference sequence). V was pared by 0 bases and J by 5 bases, with 7 bases between. The CDR3 is 13 amino acids. Here the CDR3 DNA reads TGTGCCAGCAGTTACTCAATTCGGGAGACCCAGTACTTC. Residues: CASSYSIRETQYF.

The rearrangement uses TRBV28 and TRBJ2-1, with D maybe TRBD1 (5 bases). Germline V CDR1 and CDR2: MDHEN, SYDVKM. This CDR3 has 17 residues. Trimming cost V 3 bases and J 5 bases, with 20 bases left between them. CDR3 bases: TGTGCCAGCAGTTTGCCGGCCTCCAACCAGGGCCACAATGAGCAGTTCTTC. Protein sequence: CASSLPASNQGHNEQFF.

This chain uses TRBV19 with TRBJ2-7, with D uncertain. The germline V gene has CDR1 LNHDA and CDR2 SQIVND (reference sequence). The germline V and J ends were trimmed by 5 bases and 0 bases, with 11 bases remaining between them. This CDR3 has 14 amino acids. CDR3 nucleotides: TGTGCCAGTAGTTCGTCGCAGTCCTCCTACGAGCAGTACTTC. Residues: CASSSSQSSYEQYF.

The V call is TRBV13, the J call TRBJ2-7, with 10 positions matching TRBD1. The CDR3 spans 15 residues. CDR1 PRHDT and CDR2 FYEKMQ come from the germline V gene (reference sequence). Trimming at V came to 5 bases and at J to 5 bases, leaving 9 bases not matched to a gene. CDR3 sequence (DNA): TGTGCCAGCAGCAAACCGGGACAGGGGAGGAACGAGCAGTACTTC. Translation: CASSKPGQGRNEQYF.

J is TRBJ2-7 and V is TRBV28, with 7 positions matching TRBD1. V lost 7 bases and J lost 4; bases outside the gene matches: 10. In germline, CDR1 is MDHEN, CDR2 SYDVKM. This CDR3 has 14 residues. The chain's CDR3 is CASTLRQGRYEQYF. CDR3 nucleotide sequence: TGTGCCAGCACCCTAAGACAGGGTAGGTACGAGCAGTACTTC.

The gene calls are TRBV18 and TRBJ2-2; TRBD2 aligns across 9 bases. Germline values: CDR1 KGHSH, CDR2 LQKENI. J gave up 4 bases and V 1 base, and 4 bases lay outside the gene matches. The CDR3 contains 16 residues. DNA for the CDR3: TGTGCCAGCTCACCACGAGCGGGAGGATCCACCGGGGAGCTGTTTTTT. This translates into CASSPRAGGSTGELFF.

This chain joins TRBV5-1 and TRBJ2-7, with D unclear. V was shortened by 0 bases and J by 3 bases, with 13 bases between the two germline ends. Germline CDR1 reads SGHRS; CDR2 reads YFSETQ. The CDR3 loop spans 15 amino acids. The CDR3 nucleotides read TGCGCCAGCAGCTTGGACACACGGGTGGACTACGAGCAGTACTTC. Its translation: CASSLDTRVDYEQYF.

The chain joins TRBV5-4 to TRBJ2-7; TRBD2 aligns across 8 bases. The ends lost 3 bases at V and 5 bases at J; junction bases unmatched: 7. This CDR3 has 14 residues. Germline V CDR1 and CDR2: SGHNT, YYREEE (reference sequence). CDR3 residues: CASSSPAGANEQYF. CDR3 sequence (DNA): TGTGCCAGCAGCTCCCCAGCGGGAGCAAACGAGCAGTACTTC.

V is TRBV4-1 and J is TRBJ2-7; 9 bases agree with TRBD1. J lost 0 bases, V lost 3 bases, and 9 bases had no gene match. The CDR3 has 17 residues. Per germline, CDR1 MGHRA and CDR2 YSYEKL. The CDR3 coding sequence is TGCGCCAGCAGCCACCCCGGAGGACAGGGGAGCTCCTACGAGCAGTACTTC. Translated, it gives CASSHPGGQGSSYEQYF.

This chain connects TRBV19 to TRBJ2-3; a possible D gene is TRBD1 (6 bases). CDR1 is LNHDA and CDR2 is SQIVND in the germline V gene (reference sequence). The CDR3 runs to 16 residues. The V gene lost 6 bases and the J gene lost 2 bases, with 18 bases spanning the gap. CDR3 residues: CASSSPRDTNTDTQYF. DNA for the CDR3: TGTGCCAGTAGCTCCCCCCGGGACACGAACACAGATACGCAGTATTTT. The full variable domain, completed using reference TRBV19 and TRBJ2-3, is DGGITQSPKYLFRKEGQNVTLSCEQNLNHDAMYWYRQDPGQGLRLIYYSQIVNDFQKGDIAEGYSVSREKKESFPLTVTSAQKNPTAFYLCASSSPRDTNTDTQYFGPGTRLTVL.